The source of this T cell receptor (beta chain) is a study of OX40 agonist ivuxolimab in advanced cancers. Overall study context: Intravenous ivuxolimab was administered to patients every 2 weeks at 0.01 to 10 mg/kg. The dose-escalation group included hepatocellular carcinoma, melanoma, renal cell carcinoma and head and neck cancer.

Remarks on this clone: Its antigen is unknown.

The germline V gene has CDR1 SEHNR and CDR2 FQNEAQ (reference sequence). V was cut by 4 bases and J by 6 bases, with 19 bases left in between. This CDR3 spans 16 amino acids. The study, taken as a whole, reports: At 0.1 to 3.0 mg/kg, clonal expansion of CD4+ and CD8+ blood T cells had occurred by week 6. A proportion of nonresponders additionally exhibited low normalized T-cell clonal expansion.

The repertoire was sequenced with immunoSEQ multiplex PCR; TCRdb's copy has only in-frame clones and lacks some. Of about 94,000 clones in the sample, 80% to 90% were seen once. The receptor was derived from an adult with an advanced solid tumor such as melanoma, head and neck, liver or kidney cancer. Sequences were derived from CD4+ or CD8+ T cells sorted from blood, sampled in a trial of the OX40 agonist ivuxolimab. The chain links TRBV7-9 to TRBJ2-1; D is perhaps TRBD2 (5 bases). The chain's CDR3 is CASSSRTQTSGNEQFF. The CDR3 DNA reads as TGTGCCAGCAGCTCTCGGACTCAAACATCGGGCAATGAGCAGTTCTTC.